The rows below give T cell receptor beta chains drawn from one sample of a study of glioma-infiltrating T cells after dendritic cell vaccination. Sequencing was performed with immunoSEQ multiplex PCR; in TCRdb, only in-frame clones are kept and a portion is missing. There are about 95,000 clones in the sample; 85% to 90% occur only once, and roughly 2.9% lies in the top ten. Sequenced material: blood, taken before dendritic cell vaccination. The receptor source for this set is a human donor with glioblastoma. Both conserved end residues are part of each CDR3. The D gene is left open where the match is weak. Clone size is stated in some rows and not others, as once, few, many or a class when expanded.

size	V	D	J	CDR3	DNA
once	TRBV6-5	TRBD2	TRBJ2-1	CASSSKRGRTGEQFF	TGTGCCAGCAGTTCCAAGCGGGGGCGTACAGGGGAGCAGTTCTTC
NA	TRBV10-3	TRBD2	TRBJ2-2	CAISGQAGAINTGELFF	TGTGCCATCAGCGGACAAGCGGGAGCCATTAACACCGGGGAGCTGTTTTTT
NA	TRBV7-7	TRBD1	TRBJ2-7	CASSPPWTGHSYEQYF	TGTGCTAGCAGCCCCCCGTGGACAGGGCATTCCTACGAGCAGTACTTC
NA	TRBV4-2	TRBD2	TRBJ2-1	CASSQEGLAGHNEQFF	TGTGCCAGCAGCCAAGAGGGACTAGCGGGGCACAATGAGCAGTTCTTC
NA	TRBV7-2	NA	TRBJ2-3	CASSLLDTQYF	TGTGCCAGCAGCCTCCTGGATACGCAGTATTTT
few	TRBV10-1	NA	TRBJ1-2	CASSEAGYGYTF	TGCGCCAGCAGTGAGGCAGGGTACGGCTACACCTTC
NA	TRBV29-1	NA	TRBJ1-1	CSVERDRRQSEAFF	TGCAGCGTTGAAAGGGATCGTAGACAGAGTGAAGCTTTCTTT
many	TRBV27	TRBD1	TRBJ2-2	CASSLQGAGTGELFF	TGTGCCAGCAGTTTACAGGGGGCGGGGACCGGGGAGCTGTTTTTT
NA	TRBV9	TRBD2	TRBJ2-1	CASSVVGREYNEQFF	TGTGCCAGCAGCGTAGTCGGGAGGGAGTACAATGAGCAGTTCTTC
NA	TRBV5-4	NA	TRBJ2-7	CASSLTGEQYF	TGTGCCAGCAGCCTAACGGGGGAGCAGTACTTC
once	TRBV7-9	TRBD2	TRBJ2-7	CASSLPTSGGARTSDEQYF	TGTGCCAGCAGCTTACCGACTAGCGGGGGGGCACGTACTTCTGACGAGCAGTACTTC
NA	TRBV5-3	NA	TRBJ2-1	CARSLDRDNEQFF	TGTGCCAGAAGCTTGGACAGGGATAATGAGCAGTTCTTC
NA	TRBV30	NA	TRBJ2-1	CAWSGGYEQFF	TGTGCCTGGAGTGGCGGGTATGAGCAGTTCTTC
NA	TRBV27	NA	TRBJ1-2	CASSLARTRGGSPGYTF	TGTGCCAGCAGTTTAGCCAGGACTAGGGGGGGGTCTCCTGGCTACACCTTC
NA	TRBV7-2	TRBD1	TRBJ2-7	CASSSAGTASYEQYF	TGTGCCAGCAGCTCAGCAGGGACAGCTTCCTACGAGCAGTACTTC
NA	TRBV5-1	TRBD2	TRBJ2-3	CASRLKVTSGDTQYF	TGCGCCAGCAGACTGAAAGTCACTAGCGGGGATACGCAGTATTTT
NA	TRBV2	TRBD1	TRBJ2-1	CASTLDRGSVGQFF	TGTGCCAGCACTTTGGACAGGGGATCGGTCGGGCAGTTCTTC
NA	TRBV9	NA	TRBJ1-4	CASSVLGRSNEKLFF	TGTGCCAGCAGCGTTTTGGGGCGCAGTAATGAAAAACTGTTTTTT
NA	TRBV9	TRBD1	TRBJ2-5	CASSPRQGETQYF	TGTGCCAGCAGCCCTCGACAGGGAGAGACCCAGTACTTC
NA	TRBV29-1	NA	TRBJ1-1	CSVRAGGAGTEAFF	TGCAGCGTTAGGGCGGGGGGGGCAGGAACTGAAGCTTTCTTT
NA	TRBV7-9	TRBD1	TRBJ1-1	CASSWTGGNTEAFF	TGTGCCAGCAGCTGGACAGGGGGGAACACTGAAGCTTTCTTT
NA	TRBV2	NA	TRBJ2-7	CAFQGEAYEQYF	TGTGCCTTCCAAGGGGAGGCCTACGAGCAGTACTTC
NA	TRBV27	TRBD2	TRBJ2-5	CASSLVRGEETQYF	TGTGCCAGCAGTTTAGTCCGGGGGGAGGAGACCCAGTACTTC
NA	TRBV14	TRBD2	TRBJ2-1	CASSQEAWRGRYNEQFF	TGTGCCAGCAGCCAAGAAGCCTGGCGGGGGAGATACAATGAGCAGTTCTTC
NA	TRBV7-9	TRBD2	TRBJ2-5	CASSLKLAGGPETQYF	TGTGCCAGCAGCTTAAAACTAGCGGGAGGGCCGGAGACCCAGTACTTC